The entry below describes one TCR beta chain. Excluded were patients having autoimmune disease history or systemic immunosuppression. V lost 4 bases and J lost 4; bases outside the gene matches: 4. Germline V lookup: CDR1 SEHNR, CDR2 FQNEAQ (reference sequence). The CDR3 is made up of 15 amino acids. This specimen comes from a study of OX40 agonist ivuxolimab in advanced cancers. On the study more broadly: The patients received ivuxolimab by intravenous route every 2 weeks at 0.01 to 10 mg/kg.

Clones were read by immunoSEQ multiplex PCR, and TCRdb kept only the in-frame ones, dropping some. The data show about 100,000 clones, with 90% seen just once and around 0.31% held by the top ten. This chain links TRBV7-9 with TRBJ2-7; 13 bases match TRBD2. Material: CD4+ or CD8+ T cells sorted from blood, obtained in a trial of the OX40 agonist ivuxolimab. The clonotype comes from an adult with an advanced solid tumor such as melanoma, head and neck, liver or kidney cancer. For the CDR3, the DNA is TGTGCCAGCAGCTACGGGACTAGCGGGACTTACGAGCAGTACTTC. It codes for CASSYGTSGTYEQYF.